This note documents a single TCR beta chain sequence. This entry is derived from a study of T cell changes during pregnancy in multiple sclerosis. Repertoires were generated with immunoSEQ multiplex PCR, while TCRdb's copy carries only in-frame clones and drops some. This table holds tens of thousands of clones, roughly 94% found once. The CDR3 is 14 residues long. J is TRBJ1-1 and V is TRBV21-1; the table's D call, TRBD1, has no DNA check behind it. TRBV21-1 is designated a pseudogene. This receptor was identified in a female donor in good health, enrolled as a control in a pregnancy study. The sequences come from peripheral blood, collected in the first trimester of pregnancy. The CDR3 reads CASSSHDRDQGAFF. In nucleotides, the CDR3 is TGTGCCAGCAGCTCCCATGACCGGGACCAGGGGGCTTTCTTT.